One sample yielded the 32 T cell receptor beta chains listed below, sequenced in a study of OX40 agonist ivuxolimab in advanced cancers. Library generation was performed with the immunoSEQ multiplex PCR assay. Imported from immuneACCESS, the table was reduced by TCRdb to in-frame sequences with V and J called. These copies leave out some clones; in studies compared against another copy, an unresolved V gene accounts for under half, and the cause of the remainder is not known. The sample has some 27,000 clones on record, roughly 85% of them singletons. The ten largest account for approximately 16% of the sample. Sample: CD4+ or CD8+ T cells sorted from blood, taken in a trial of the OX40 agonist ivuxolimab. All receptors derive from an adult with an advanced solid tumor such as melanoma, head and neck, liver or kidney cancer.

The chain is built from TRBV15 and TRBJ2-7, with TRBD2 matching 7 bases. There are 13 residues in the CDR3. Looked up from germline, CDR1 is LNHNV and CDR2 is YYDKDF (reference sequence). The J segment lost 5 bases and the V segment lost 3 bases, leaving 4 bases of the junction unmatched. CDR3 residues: CATSSWDYDEQYF. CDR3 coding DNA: TGTGCCACCAGCAGCTGGGACTACGACGAGCAGTACTTC. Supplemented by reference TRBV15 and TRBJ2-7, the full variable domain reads DAMVIQNPRYQVTQFGKPVTLSCSQTLNHNVMYWYQQKSSQAPKLLFHYYDKDFNNEADTPDNFQSRRPNTSFCFLDIRSPGLGDTAMYLCATSSWDYDEQYFGPGTRLTVT.

CDR3 coding DNA: TGTGCCAGCAGTCGAAGGGATCAGGGAACTAATGAAAAACTGTTTTTT. Translating gives CASSRRDQGTNEKLFF. This rearrangement joins TRBV7-9 to TRBJ1-4; tentative D call: TRBD1 (5 bases). Germline CDR1 reads SEHNR; CDR2 reads FQNEAQ (reference sequence). The CDR3 covers 16 residues. V shed 6 bases and J shed 1 base, with 15 bases lying between them.

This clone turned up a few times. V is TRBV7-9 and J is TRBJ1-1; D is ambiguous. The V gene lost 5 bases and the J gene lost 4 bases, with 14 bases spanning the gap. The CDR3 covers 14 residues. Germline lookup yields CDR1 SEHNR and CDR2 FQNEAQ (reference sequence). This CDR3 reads CASSPIGLVTEAFF. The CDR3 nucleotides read TGTGCCAGCAGCCCTATCGGACTTGTCACTGAAGCTTTCTTT.

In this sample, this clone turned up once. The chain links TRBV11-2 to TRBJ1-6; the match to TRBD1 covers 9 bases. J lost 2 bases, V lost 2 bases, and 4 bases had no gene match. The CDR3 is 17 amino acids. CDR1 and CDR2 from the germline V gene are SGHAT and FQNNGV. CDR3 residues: CASSLIGQGTYNSPLHF. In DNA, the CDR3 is TGTGCCAGCAGCTTAATAGGACAGGGGACCTATAATTCACCCCTCCACTTT.

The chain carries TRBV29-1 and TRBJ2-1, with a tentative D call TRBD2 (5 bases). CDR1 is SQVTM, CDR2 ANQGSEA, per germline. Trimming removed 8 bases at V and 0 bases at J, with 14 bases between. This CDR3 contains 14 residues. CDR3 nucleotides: TGCAGCCCTTTCGGGGTTCCCTCCTACAATGAGCAGTTCTTC. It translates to CSPFGVPSYNEQFF.

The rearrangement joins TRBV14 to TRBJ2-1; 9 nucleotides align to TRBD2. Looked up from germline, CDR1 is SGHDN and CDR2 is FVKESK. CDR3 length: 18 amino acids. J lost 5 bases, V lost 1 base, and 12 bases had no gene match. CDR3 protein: CASSQVGWREGYNNEQFF. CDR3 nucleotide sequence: TGTGCCAGCAGCCAAGTGGGATGGCGGGAGGGCTACAACAATGAGCAGTTCTTC.

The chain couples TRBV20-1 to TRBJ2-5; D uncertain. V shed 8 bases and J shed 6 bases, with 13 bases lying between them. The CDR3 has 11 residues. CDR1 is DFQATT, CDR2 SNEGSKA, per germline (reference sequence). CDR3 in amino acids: CSSSHGKTQYF. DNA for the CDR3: TGCAGTAGCTCTCATGGGAAGACCCAGTACTTC.

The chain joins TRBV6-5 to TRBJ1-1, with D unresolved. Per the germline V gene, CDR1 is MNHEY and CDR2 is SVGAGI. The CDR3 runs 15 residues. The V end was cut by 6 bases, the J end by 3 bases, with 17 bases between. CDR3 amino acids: CASSPRRLVDTEAFF. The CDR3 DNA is TGTGCCAGCAGCCCGAGGCGTCTCGTGGACACTGAAGCTTTCTTT.

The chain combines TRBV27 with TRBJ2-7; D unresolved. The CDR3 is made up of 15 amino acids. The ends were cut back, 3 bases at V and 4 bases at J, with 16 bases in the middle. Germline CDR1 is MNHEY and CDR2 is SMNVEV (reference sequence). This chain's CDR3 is CASSFRPNPFYEQYF. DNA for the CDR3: TGTGCCAGCAGTTTTCGCCCAAATCCCTTTTACGAGCAGTACTTC.

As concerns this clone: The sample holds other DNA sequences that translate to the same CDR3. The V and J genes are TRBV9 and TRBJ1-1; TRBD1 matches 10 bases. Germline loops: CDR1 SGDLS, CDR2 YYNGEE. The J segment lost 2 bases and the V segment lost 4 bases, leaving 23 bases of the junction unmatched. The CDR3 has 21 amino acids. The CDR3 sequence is CASSSTTGTGATVSLNTEAFF. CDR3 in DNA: TGTGCCAGCAGCTCAACCACCGGGACAGGGGCGACCGTTTCTCTAAACACTGAAGCTTTCTTT.

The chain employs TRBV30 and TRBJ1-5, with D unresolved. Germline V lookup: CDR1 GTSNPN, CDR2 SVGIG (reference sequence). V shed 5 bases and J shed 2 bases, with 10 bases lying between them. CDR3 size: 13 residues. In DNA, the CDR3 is TGTGCCTGGGACTATCTGGGCAATCAGCCCCAGCATTTT. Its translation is CAWDYLGNQPQHF.

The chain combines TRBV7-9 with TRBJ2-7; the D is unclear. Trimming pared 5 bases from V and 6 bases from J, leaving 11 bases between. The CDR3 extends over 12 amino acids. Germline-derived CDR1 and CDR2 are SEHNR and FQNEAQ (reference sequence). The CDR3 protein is CASSQGPGEQYF. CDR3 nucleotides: TGTGCCAGCAGCCAAGGTCCCGGCGAGCAGTACTTC.

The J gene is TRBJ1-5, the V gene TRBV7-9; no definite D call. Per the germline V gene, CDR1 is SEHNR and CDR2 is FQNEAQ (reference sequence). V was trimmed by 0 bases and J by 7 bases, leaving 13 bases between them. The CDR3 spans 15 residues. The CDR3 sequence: CASSLADPKEQPQHF. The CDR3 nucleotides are TGTGCCAGCAGCTTAGCGGACCCTAAGGAGCAGCCCCAGCATTTT. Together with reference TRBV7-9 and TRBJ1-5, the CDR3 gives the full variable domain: DTGVSQNPRHKITKRGQNVTFRCDPISEHNRLYWYRQTLGQGPEFLTYFQNEAQLEKSRLLSDRFSAERPKGSFSTLEIQRTEQGDSAMYLCASSLADPKEQPQHFGDGTRLSIL.

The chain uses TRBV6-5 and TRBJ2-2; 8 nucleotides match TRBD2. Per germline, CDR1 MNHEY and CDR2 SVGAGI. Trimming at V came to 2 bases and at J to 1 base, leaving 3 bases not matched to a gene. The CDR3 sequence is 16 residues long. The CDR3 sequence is CASSYVLAVNTGELFF. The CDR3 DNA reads TGTGCCAGCAGTTACGTACTAGCGGTGAACACCGGGGAGCTGTTTTTT.

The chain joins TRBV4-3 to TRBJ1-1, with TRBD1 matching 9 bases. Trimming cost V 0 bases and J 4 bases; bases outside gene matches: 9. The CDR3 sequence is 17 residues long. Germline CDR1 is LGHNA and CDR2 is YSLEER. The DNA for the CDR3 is TGCGCCAGCAGCCAAGAGAGGTACAGGGGGCGTATCACTGAAGCTTTCTTT. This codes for CASSQERYRGRITEAFF.

CDR3 loop: CASSPPGGRVPYEQYF. The CDR3 DNA is TGTGCCAGCTCACCACCGGGCGGGAGGGTTCCCTACGAGCAGTACTTC. This rearrangement joins TRBV18 to TRBJ2-7, with 9 bases aligning to TRBD2. The CDR3 extends over 16 amino acids. Germline V gene data show CDR1 as KGHSH and CDR2 as LQKENI. J gave up 2 bases and V 0 bases, and 5 bases lay outside the gene matches.

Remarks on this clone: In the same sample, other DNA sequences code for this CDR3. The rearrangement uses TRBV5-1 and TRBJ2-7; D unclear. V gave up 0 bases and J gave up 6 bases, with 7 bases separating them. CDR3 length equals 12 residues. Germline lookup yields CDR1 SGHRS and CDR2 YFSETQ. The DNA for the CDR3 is TGCGCCAGCAGCTTGGCGGGTTCCGAGCAGTACTTC. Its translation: CASSLAGSEQYF.

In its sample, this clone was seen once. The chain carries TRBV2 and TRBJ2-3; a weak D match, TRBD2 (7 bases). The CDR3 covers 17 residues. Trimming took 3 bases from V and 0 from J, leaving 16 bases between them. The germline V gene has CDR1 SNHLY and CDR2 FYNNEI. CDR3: CASSDPLAGASTDTQYF. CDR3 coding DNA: TGTGCCAGCAGTGACCCACTGGCGGGGGCTAGCACAGATACGCAGTATTTT.

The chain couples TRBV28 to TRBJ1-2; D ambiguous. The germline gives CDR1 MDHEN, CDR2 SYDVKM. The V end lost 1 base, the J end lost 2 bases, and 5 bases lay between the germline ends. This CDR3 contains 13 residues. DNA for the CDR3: TGTGCCAGCAGTTTATTGGGAAACTATGGCTACACCTTC. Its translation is CASSLLGNYGYTF.

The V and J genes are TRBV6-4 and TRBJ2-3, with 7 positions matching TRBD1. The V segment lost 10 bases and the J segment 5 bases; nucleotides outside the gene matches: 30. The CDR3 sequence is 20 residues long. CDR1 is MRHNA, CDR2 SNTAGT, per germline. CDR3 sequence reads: CATGTSLGGYQGSYLDTQYF. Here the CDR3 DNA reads TGTGCCACCGGTACATCTTTAGGGGGCTATCAGGGGTCCTATCTAGATACGCAGTATTTT.

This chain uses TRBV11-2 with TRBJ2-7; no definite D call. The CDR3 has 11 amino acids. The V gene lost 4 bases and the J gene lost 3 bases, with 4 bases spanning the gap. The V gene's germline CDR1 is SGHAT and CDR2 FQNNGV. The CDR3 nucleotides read TGTGCCAGCAGCTATGGCTACGAGCAGTACTTC. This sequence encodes CASSYGYEQYF.

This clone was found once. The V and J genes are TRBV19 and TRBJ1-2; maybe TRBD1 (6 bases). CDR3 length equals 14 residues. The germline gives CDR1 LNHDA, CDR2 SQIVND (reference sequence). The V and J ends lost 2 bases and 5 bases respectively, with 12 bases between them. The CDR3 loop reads CASSIQGIWYGYTF. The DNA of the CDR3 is TGTGCCAGTAGTATACAGGGGATATGGTATGGCTACACCTTC.

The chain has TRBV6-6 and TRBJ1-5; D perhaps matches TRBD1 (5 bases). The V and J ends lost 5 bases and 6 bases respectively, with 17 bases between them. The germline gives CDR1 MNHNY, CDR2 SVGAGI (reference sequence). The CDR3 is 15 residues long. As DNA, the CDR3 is TGTGCCAGCAGTGCCCACGGGTTGGGGGGTCAGCCCCAGCATTTT. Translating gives CASSAHGLGGQPQHF.

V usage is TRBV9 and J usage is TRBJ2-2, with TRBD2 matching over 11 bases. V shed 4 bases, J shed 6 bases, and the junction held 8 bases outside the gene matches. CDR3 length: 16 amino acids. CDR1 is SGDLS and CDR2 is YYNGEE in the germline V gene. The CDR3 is CASSLPSSGGPGELFF. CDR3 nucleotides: TGTGCCAGCAGCCTTCCCTCTAGCGGGGGGCCCGGGGAGCTGTTTTTT. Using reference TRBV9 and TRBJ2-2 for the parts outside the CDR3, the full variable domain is DSGVTQTPKHLITATGQRVTLRCSPRSGDLSVYWYQQSLDQGLQFLIQYYNGEERAKGNILERFSAQQFPDLHSELNLSSLELGDSALYFCASSLPSSGGPGELFFGEGSRLTVL.

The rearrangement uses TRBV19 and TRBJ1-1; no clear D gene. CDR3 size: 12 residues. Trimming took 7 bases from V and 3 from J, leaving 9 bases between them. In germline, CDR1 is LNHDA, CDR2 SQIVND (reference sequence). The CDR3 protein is CASIAEDTEAFF. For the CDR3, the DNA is TGTGCCAGTATAGCTGAGGACACTGAAGCTTTCTTT.

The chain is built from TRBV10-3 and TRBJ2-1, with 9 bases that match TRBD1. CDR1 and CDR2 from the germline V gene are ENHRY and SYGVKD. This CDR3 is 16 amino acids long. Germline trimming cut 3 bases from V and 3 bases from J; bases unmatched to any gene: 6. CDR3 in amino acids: CAISDPDRGNYNEQFF. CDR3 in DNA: TGTGCCATCAGTGACCCGGACAGGGGAAACTACAATGAGCAGTTCTTC.

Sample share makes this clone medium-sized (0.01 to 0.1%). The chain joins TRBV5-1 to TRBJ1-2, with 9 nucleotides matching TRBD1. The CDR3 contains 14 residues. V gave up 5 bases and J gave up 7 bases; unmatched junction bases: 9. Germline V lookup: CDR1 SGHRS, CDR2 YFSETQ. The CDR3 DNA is TGCGCCAGCAGTCCCCGGGACAGGGTGACTGGCTACACCTTC. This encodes CASSPRDRVTGYTF.

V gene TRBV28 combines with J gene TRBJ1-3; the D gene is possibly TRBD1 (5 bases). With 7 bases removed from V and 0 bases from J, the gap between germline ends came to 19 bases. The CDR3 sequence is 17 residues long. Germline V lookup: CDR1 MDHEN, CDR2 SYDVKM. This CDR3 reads CASNKIQDTFSGNTIYF. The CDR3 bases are TGTGCCAGCAACAAGATACAGGATACATTCTCTGGAAACACCATATATTTT.

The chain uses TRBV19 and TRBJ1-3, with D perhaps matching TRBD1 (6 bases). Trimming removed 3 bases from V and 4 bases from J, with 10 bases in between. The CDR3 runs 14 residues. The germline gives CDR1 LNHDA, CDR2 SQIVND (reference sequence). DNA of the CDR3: TGTGCCAGTAGTATTGCGGACAGCGGAAACACCATATATTTT. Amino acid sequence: CASSIADSGNTIYF.

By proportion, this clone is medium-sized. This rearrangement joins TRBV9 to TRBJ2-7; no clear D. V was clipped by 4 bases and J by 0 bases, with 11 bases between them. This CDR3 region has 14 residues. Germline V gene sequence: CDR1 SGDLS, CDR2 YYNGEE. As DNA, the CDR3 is TGTGCCAGCAGCCTCGGTCCGAGCTCCTACGAGCAGTACTTC. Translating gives CASSLGPSSYEQYF.

The CDR3 sequence is CASSMDTEIYGYTF. The CDR3 DNA reads TGTGCCAGTAGTATGGATACAGAGATCTATGGCTACACCTTC. V is TRBV19 and J is TRBJ1-2; D is unclear. The CDR3 is made up of 14 amino acids. The V gene lost 3 bases and the J gene lost 4 bases, with 12 bases spanning the gap. Germline V gene sequence: CDR1 LNHDA, CDR2 SQIVND (reference sequence).

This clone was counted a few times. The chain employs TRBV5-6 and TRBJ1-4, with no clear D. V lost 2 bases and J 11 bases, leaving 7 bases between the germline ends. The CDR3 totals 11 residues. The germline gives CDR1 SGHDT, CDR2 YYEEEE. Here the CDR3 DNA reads TGTGCCAGCAGCTTAGGCTCGAAACTGTTTTTT. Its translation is CASSLGSKLFF.